The entry below describes one T cell receptor beta chain. Antigen specificity is unknown. The CDR3 spans 11 residues. Germline CDR1 GTSNPN, CDR2 SVGIG (reference sequence). Between the trimmed V and J ends, which lost 0 bases and 8 bases, there was a span of 5 bases. The source of the sample is a study of PD-1 blockade in classical Hodgkin lymphoma. The study's findings and limits: Reasons behind the repertoire differences stay unclear, perhaps disease activity or earlier therapy. Healthy donors were reported to have higher baseline TCR diversity than newly diagnosed patients.

Every one of the patients relapsed after autologous stem cell transplantation (brentuximab vedotin exposure was variable). Here immunoSEQ multiplex PCR was the method, and the copy in TCRdb shows in-frame clones only, minus some. The sample records about 13,000 clones, more than 90% being singletons. This chain links TRBV30 with TRBJ2-1, with D hard to call. The input for sequencing was peripheral blood mononuclear cells (PBMCs), taken at baseline. The sequence derives from a human donor with classical Hodgkin lymphoma. CDR3 coding DNA: TGTGCCTGGAGTGTACGCCATGAGCAGTTCTTC. This sequence encodes CAWSVRHEQFF. Filled out from reference TRBV30 and TRBJ2-1, the complete variable domain reads SQTIHQWPATLVQPVGSPLSLECTVEGTSNPNLYWYRQAAGRGLQLLFYSVGIGQISSEVPQNLSASRPQDRQFILSSKKLLLSDSGFYLCAWSVRHEQFFGPGTRLTVL.